This entry lists 13 T cell receptor beta chains sequenced from one sample in a study of blood T cell repertoires in COVID-19. Clones were read by immunoSEQ multiplex PCR, and TCRdb kept only the in-frame ones, dropping some. The data show about 110,000 clones, 70% to 90% seen once. Material for sequencing was peripheral blood. The receptor set was obtained from a woman aged 50 to 60 with acute or convalescent COVID-19.

The rearrangement links TRBV6-1 to TRBJ1-4; no definite D call. Germline CDR1 and CDR2: MNHNS and SASEGT. V was cut by 3 bases and J by 4 bases, with 12 bases left in between. The CDR3 is 15 residues long. CDR3 coding DNA: TGTGCCAGCAGTGATCGGGGTCTCAATAATGAAAAACTGTTTTTT. It specifies CASSDRGLNNEKLFF.

The chain is built from TRBV27 and TRBJ2-3, with a weak D call TRBD1 (6 bases). Between the trimmed V and J ends, which lost 6 bases and 1 base, there was a span of 14 bases. The germline CDR1 and CDR2 sequences are MNHEY and SMNVEV (reference sequence). This CDR3 region has 15 residues. The CDR3 sequence: CASRQGGGRTDTQYF. Here the CDR3 DNA reads TGTGCCAGCAGACAGGGTGGGGGCCGCACAGATACGCAGTATTTT.

This clone was seen more than once but under ten times. This chain joins TRBV2 and TRBJ1-1; no definite D call. The CDR3 extends over 14 amino acids. V gave up 4 bases and J gave up 0 bases, with 9 bases separating them. Germline V gives CDR1 SNHLY, CDR2 FYNNEI. This chain's CDR3 is CASSAFSVNTEAFF. The CDR3 nucleotides are TGTGCCAGCAGTGCCTTTTCGGTGAACACTGAAGCTTTCTTT.

The gene calls are TRBV4-1 and TRBJ2-2, with 7 bases that match TRBD2. The germline CDR1 and CDR2 sequences are MGHRA and YSYEKL. V lost 2 bases, J lost 2 bases, and 5 bases stayed unmatched. The CDR3 runs 16 residues. DNA of the CDR3: TGCGCCAGCAGCCAACCCCTGGGACTAAACACCGGGGAGCTGTTTTTT. Its protein product is CASSQPLGLNTGELFF.

CDR3 DNA: TGTGCCAGCAGTTACTTAGGCGGCTCCTACAATGAGCAGTTCTTC. Amino acid sequence: CASSYLGGSYNEQFF. The genes are TRBV6-2 or TRBV6-3 and TRBJ2-1, with D unresolved. Germline V lookup: CDR1 MNHEY, CDR2 SVGEGT. This CDR3 has 15 residues. V was shortened by 1 base and J by 0 bases, with 7 bases between the two germline ends.

V and J are TRBV5-4 and TRBJ1-6; 8 nucleotides match TRBD1. The V gene end was trimmed by 2 bases and the J gene end by 9 bases; junction bases not matched to a gene: 10. Germline lookup yields CDR1 SGHNT and CDR2 YYREEE (reference sequence). The CDR3 is 16 amino acids. CDR3 nucleotide sequence: TGTGCCAGCAGCTTTGGGCGGACAGGGAGTAGTTCACCCCTCCACTTT. Encoded protein: CASSFGRTGSSSPLHF.

V is TRBV6-4 and J is TRBJ1-2; D perhaps matches TRBD1 (6 bases). CDR1 is MRHNA and CDR2 is SNTAGT in the germline V gene. Trimming pared 6 bases from V and 4 bases from J, leaving 18 bases between. The CDR3 is 15 amino acids. CDR3 nucleotide sequence: TGTGCCAGCAGCCCCCTGGGGGCCACCATCTATGGCTACACCTTC. This encodes CASSPLGATIYGYTF.

This clone showed up just once. This chain connects TRBV7-3 to TRBJ1-6; D remains ambiguous. V was trimmed by 0 bases and J by 8 bases, leaving 5 bases between them. Germline V gene sequence: CDR1 SGHTA, CDR2 FQGTGA. The CDR3 sequence is 13 residues long. The CDR3 nucleotides read TGTGCCAGCAGCTTAACTCAGGATTCACCCCTCCACTTT. Translation: CASSLTQDSPLHF. The full variable domain, its missing parts supplied by reference TRBV7-3 and TRBJ1-6, is GAGVSQTPSNKVTEKGKYVELRCDPISGHTALYWYRQSLGQGPEFLIYFQGTGAADDSGLPNDRFFAVRPEGSVSTLKIQRTERGDSAVYLCASSLTQDSPLHFGNGTRLTVT.

The chain links TRBV7-2 to TRBJ2-7; D remains ambiguous. V was trimmed by 5 bases and J by 4 bases, leaving 15 bases between them. The CDR3 runs to 14 residues. CDR1 and CDR2 from the germline V gene are SGHTA and FQGNSA. This CDR3 is CASSRGGSTYEQYF. CDR3 nucleotide sequence: TGTGCCAGCAGCCGCGGTGGCAGTACATACGAGCAGTACTTC.

The J gene is TRBJ2-7, the V gene TRBV15, with D tentatively TRBD2 (5 bases). This CDR3 comprises 13 residues. V lost 5 bases and J 3 bases, leaving 11 bases between the germline ends. Germline CDR1 and CDR2: LNHNV and YYDKDF (reference sequence). CDR3 region: CATSPWRLYEQYF. The CDR3 DNA reads as TGTGCCACCAGCCCCTGGAGGCTCTACGAGCAGTACTTC.

The V and J genes are TRBV4-1 and TRBJ1-5; D gene unclear. V dropped 1 base and J dropped 4 bases, with 17 bases sitting between them. The CDR3 covers 17 residues. Germline-derived CDR1 and CDR2 are MGHRA and YSYEKL. CDR3 region: CASSQGLKVGGNQPQHF. As DNA, the CDR3 is TGCGCCAGCAGCCAAGGACTAAAGGTGGGTGGGAATCAGCCCCAGCATTTT.

The chain carries TRBV18 and TRBJ1-1; 9 bases are a match to TRBD1. The length of the CDR3 is 14 residues. Germline V gene lookup returns CDR1 KGHSH and CDR2 LQKENI. Losses at the gene ends were 3 bases for V and 4 bases for J; bases not matched to a gene: 3. CDR3 sequence: CASSPTQGATEAFF. The DNA for the CDR3 is TGTGCCAGCTCACCTACACAGGGGGCCACTGAAGCTTTCTTT.

This clone was counted a single time. V is TRBV20-1 and J is TRBJ2-5; D might be TRBD1 (5 bases). With 0 bases removed from V and 10 bases from J, the gap between germline ends came to 9 bases. CDR1 and CDR2 from the germline V gene are DFQATT and SNEGSKA (reference sequence). The CDR3 is 11 residues long. This chain's CDR3 is CSARDDRGQYF. The CDR3 region has the DNA TGCAGTGCTAGAGACGATAGGGGCCAGTACTTC.